This is a list of T cell receptor beta chains from one sample in a study of T cell repertoires in cytomegalovirus infection. For these receptors, no antigen is known. In TCRdb, the reads were re-called with MiXCR into one record per CDR3 protein. The sample carries hundreds of thousands of distinct CDR3 sequences, about 33% recorded once. Source: cultured PBMCs, taken from culture after CMV antigen stimulation. These receptors were taken from a human donor in good health (CMV status not recorded). Some clones in this sample may be carry-over from other donors' samples. The CDR3 runs from the conserved cysteine through the conserved F or W. Fields, in order: CDR3 length, V gene, clone size, J gene, D gene, CDR3 protein, CDR3 DNA. A D gene is named only where the DNA matches it firmly. Size is stated for part of the rows, as once, few or many counts, or as a class when the clone is expanded.

>14|TRBV9|NA|TRBJ2-2|NA
CASRQSSNTGELFF
TGTGCCAGCAGACAAAGTTCGAACACCGGGGAGCTGTTTTTT
>14|TRBV12-3/TRBV12-4|NA|TRBJ1-3|NA
CASSQLRGGNTIYF
TGTGCCAGCAGTCAATTAAGAGGGGGAAACACCATATATTTT
>15|TRBV7-2|few|TRBJ2-3|TRBD2
CASSRSGSWGDTQYF
TGTGCCAGCAGCCGTAGCGGGAGTTGGGGAGATACGCAGTATTTT
>15|TRBV7-2|NA|TRBJ2-1|TRBD1
CASSLEARGYNEQFF
TGTGCCAGCAGCTTAGAGGCCAGGGGGTACAATGAGCAGTTCTTC
>14|TRBV19|once|TRBJ1-2|NA
CASSLRDGGDGYTF
TGTGCCAGTAGTCTACGGGACGGGGGTGATGGCTACACCTTC
>14|TRBV28|few|TRBJ2-6|NA
CASSIQAGANVLTF
TGTGCCAGCAGTATCCAGGCAGGAGCCAACGTCCTGACTTTC
>12|TRBV12-5|few|TRBJ2-5|NA
CASGQLQGTQYF
TGTGCTAGTGGGCAGCTGCAGGGGACCCAGTACTTC
>23|TRBV10-3|few|TRBJ2-1|TRBD2
CAISGSWGQSGTSGSPQGNEQFF
TGTGCCATCAGTGGGTCCTGGGGGCAGAGCGGGACTAGCGGGAGTCCCCAGGGCAATGAGCAGTTCTTC
>15|TRBV7-2|NA|TRBJ1-1|NA
CASSPSQTTYTEAFF
TGTGCCAGCAGCCCCTCCCAGACCACTTACACTGAAGCTTTCTTT
>17|TRBV6-6|few|TRBJ1-1|NA
CASNLPLPGPENTEAFF
TGTGCCAGCAACCTCCCCCTTCCTGGGCCGGAGAACACTGAAGCTTTCTTT
>16|TRBV7-2|few|TRBJ1-1|TRBD1
CASSRQPGTGQSEAFF
TGTGCCAGCAGCCGTCAACCCGGGACAGGGCAATCTGAAGCTTTCTTT
>13|TRBV27|few|TRBJ1-5|TRBD1
CASSGQAVEPQHF
TGTGCCAGCAGTGGACAGGCGGTGGAGCCCCAGCATTTT
>16|TRBV7-6|NA|TRBJ1-4|NA
CASSLTSGATNEKLFF
TGTGCCAGCAGCTTAACCTCAGGGGCAACTAATGAAAAACTGTTTTTT
>15|TRBV27|NA|TRBJ1-1|NA
CASSFVGPLNTEAFF
TGTGCCAGCAGTTTCGTCGGGCCTCTGAACACTGAAGCTTTCTTT
>15|TRBV6-6|NA|TRBJ2-5|TRBD1
CASSLRDRGQETQYF
TGTGCCAGCAGTCTCCGGGACAGGGGCCAAGAGACCCAGTACTTC
>14|TRBV2|NA|TRBJ1-4|NA
CASTLEKGVVKLFF
TGTGCCAGCACCCTGGAGAAGGGAGTAGTAAAACTGTTTTTT
>19|TRBV19|NA|TRBJ2-1|NA
CASSPIYRARAGRGDEQFF
TGTGCCAGTAGTCCAATTTACCGAGCGAGAGCGGGAAGGGGGGATGAGCAGTTCTTC
>14|TRBV5-1|NA|TRBJ2-1|TRBD2
CASSTGLVTNEQFF
TGCGCCAGCAGCACCGGACTAGTTACCAATGAGCAGTTCTTC
>15|TRBV18|few|TRBJ1-2|TRBD1
CASSPTGQEVGGYTF
TGTGCCAGCTCACCAACCGGACAGGAAGTCGGTGGCTACACCTTC
>15|TRBV27|NA|TRBJ2-1|NA
CASRVWAGGYNEQFF
TGTGCCAGCAGGGTCTGGGCAGGCGGCTACAATGAGCAGTTCTTC
>14|TRBV5-1|few|TRBJ2-1|NA
CASSGQEARSGQFF
TGCGCCAGCAGCGGGCAGGAAGCAAGGTCAGGGCAGTTCTTC
>15|TRBV7-2|many|TRBJ1-5|TRBD1
CASSFQQGFNQPQHF
TGTGCCAGCAGCTTCCAACAGGGGTTTAATCAGCCCCAGCATTTT
>16|TRBV4-3|NA|TRBJ1-5|TRBD1
CASSQDAGQGDRPQHF
TGCGCCAGCAGCCAAGATGCGGGACAGGGAGATCGGCCCCAGCATTTT
>18|TRBV4-3|NA|TRBJ2-5|TRBD2
CASSQEEAGLAGGGAQYF
TGCGCCAGCAGCCAAGAGGAAGCGGGACTAGCGGGGGGGGGGGCCCAGTACTTC
>12|TRBV28|few|TRBJ2-7|TRBD1
CATRDRVYEQYF
TGTGCCACCCGGGACAGGGTCTACGAGCAGTACTTC
>13|TRBV7-8|NA|TRBJ1-5|NA
CASSPWVETAQHF
TGTGCCAGCAGCCCCTGGGTCGAAACGGCCCAGCATTTT
>12|TRBV11-2|few|TRBJ1-1|NA
CASTGDARLAFF
TGTGCCAGCACCGGGGACGCCCGCTTGGCTTTCTTT
>17|TRBV6-6|NA|TRBJ2-6|TRBD1
CASRPGPDRSGANVLTF
TGTGCCAGCAGGCCGGGACCGGACAGGTCTGGGGCCAACGTCCTGACTTTC
>16|TRBV11-3|few|TRBJ2-3|NA
CASSLGTRRGTDTQYF
TGTGCCAGCAGCTTAGGAACGCGAAGGGGCACAGATACGCAGTATTTT
>14|TRBV29-1|NA|TRBJ2-5|NA
CSVYPWQGAETQYF
TGCAGCGTGTACCCCTGGCAGGGTGCGGAGACCCAGTACTTC
>15|TRBV7-8|many|TRBJ2-7|NA
CASSLLASSSYEQYF
TGTGCCAGCAGCTTATTGGCATCGAGCTCCTACGAGCAGTACTTC
>14|TRBV7-2|NA|TRBJ2-5|NA
CASSPRGMTETQYF
TGTGCCAGCAGCCCTAGGGGGATGACAGAGACCCAGTACTTC
>16|TRBV6-8|many|TRBJ2-6|NA
CASSYSRGSGANVLTF
TGTGCCAGCAGTTACTCACGGGGGTCAGGGGCCAACGTCCTGACTTTC
>13|TRBV9|NA|TRBJ1-2|NA
CASSVVTGDGYTF
TGTGCCAGCAGCGTAGTTACTGGAGATGGCTACACCTTC
>17|TRBV19|NA|TRBJ2-3|NA
CASSRTSARTNTDTQYF
TGTGCCAGTAGTAGAACCTCGGCCAGAACCAACACAGATACGCAGTATTTT
>16|TRBV6-6|NA|TRBJ2-5|TRBD2
CASSEGLQRGKETQYF
TGTGCCAGCAGTGAGGGACTACAGCGGGGAAAAGAGACCCAGTACTTC
>16|TRBV7-9|few|TRBJ2-3|TRBD2
CASSPAAGTSGSTQYF
TGTGCCAGCAGCCCGGCGGCCGGGACTAGCGGGAGTACGCAGTATTTT
>13|TRBV29-1|few|TRBJ2-2|NA
CSVGGAITGELFF
TGCAGCGTTGGGGGTGCGATCACCGGGGAGCTGTTTTTT
>14|TRBV19|many|TRBJ1-3|NA
CASTGGPLGNTIYF
TGTGCCAGTACCGGGGGACCGCTTGGAAACACCATATATTTT
>16|TRBV10-3|few|TRBJ1-3|NA
CAISESGWTSGNTIYF
TGTGCCATCAGTGAGTCGGGCTGGACCTCTGGAAACACCATATATTTT
>16|TRBV10-3|few|TRBJ2-3|NA
CAISDARSRLTDTQYF
TGTGCCATCAGTGACGCAAGGTCCCGATTGACAGATACGCAGTATTTT
>16|TRBV7-9|NA|TRBJ1-2|TRBD1
CASSFARKTGGRHYTF
TGTGCCAGCAGCTTTGCCCGAAAGACAGGGGGCCGGCACTACACATTC
>16|TRBV5-6|NA|TRBJ2-4|NA
CASSLEGPLAKNIQYF
TGTGCCAGCAGCTTAGAAGGCCCTCTAGCCAAAAACATTCAGTACTTC
>20|TRBV7-3|few|TRBJ2-1|TRBD2
CASSLEAGTSGIFSYNEQFF
TGTGCCAGCAGCTTAGAAGCCGGGACTAGCGGGATCTTTTCCTACAATGAGCAGTTCTTC
>16|TRBV7-3|NA|TRBJ2-3|NA
CASSLRGDGGGNTQYF
TGTGCCAGCAGCTTAAGAGGAGACGGAGGGGGCAATACGCAGTATTTT
>15|TRBV7-2|few|TRBJ2-1|NA
CASSSWGGGYNEQFF
TGTGCCAGCAGCTCGTGGGGGGGCGGCTACAATGAGCAGTTCTTC
>17|TRBV6-1|NA|TRBJ2-1|NA
CASSEALRVAGNNEQFF
TGTGCCAGCAGTGAAGCGCTTCGGGTTGCGGGGAACAATGAGCAGTTCTTC
>18|TRBV24-1|few|TRBJ2-2|NA
CATSDLPGAFRNTGELFF
TGTGCCACCAGTGATCTCCCCGGTGCCTTTAGGAACACCGGGGAGCTGTTTTTT
>16|TRBV5-6|NA|TRBJ2-1|TRBD1
CASSLVKGQVNNEQFF
TGTGCCAGCAGCTTGGTAAAAGGACAGGTTAACAATGAGCAGTTCTTC
>13|TRBV10-3|few|TRBJ1-1|TRBD1
CAISETGVGEAFF
TGTGCCATCAGTGAGACAGGGGTCGGGGAAGCTTTCTTT
>15|TRBV7-2|many|TRBJ2-3|TRBD2
CASSQIAGGTDTQYF
TGTGCCAGCAGTCAAATAGCGGGAGGCACAGATACGCAGTATTTT
>17|TRBV5-3|NA|TRBJ2-7|TRBD1
CASSQGTGGSSIYEQYF
TGTGCCAGCAGCCAAGGGACAGGGGGCTCCTCCATCTACGAGCAGTACTTC
>15|TRBV4-3|many|TRBJ1-2|TRBD1
CASSQWIQGPQDYTF
TGCGCCAGCAGCCAATGGATACAGGGGCCCCAAGACTACACCTTC
>14|TRBV20-1|few|TRBJ2-1|NA
CSARDTGTYNEQFF
TGCAGTGCTAGAGACACCGGGACTTACAATGAGCAGTTCTTC